The source of this T cell receptor (beta chain) is a study of T cells in localized non-small cell lung cancer. CDR1 SGHTA and CDR2 FQGNSA come from the germline V gene. The junction had 7 bases not matched to a gene; V was cut back by 1 base and J by 8 bases. This CDR3 comprises 16 residues. Repertoires were generated with immunoSEQ multiplex PCR, while TCRdb's copy carries only in-frame clones and drops some. The table shows 50,000 to 75,000 clones, with about 90% occurring only once. The source is a man aged 35-69 years with stage I squamous cell lung carcinoma. The genes are TRBV7-2 and TRBJ1-4; TRBD1 agrees at 10 bases. Material: peripheral blood, obtained before any cancer treatment. Written as DNA, the CDR3 is TGTGCCAGCAGCTTAGATCCGGGACAGGGGAGGGAAAAACTGTTTTTT. Encoded protein: CASSLDPGQGREKLFF.